This TCR beta chain appears in the sequencing data of a study of blood T cells in healthy people across ages. At the level of the study: Template switching captured about one barcoded beta molecule per two T cells.

There are many counts of this clonotype. The antigen is not known. The CDR3 extends over 17 amino acids. The germline CDR1 and CDR2 sequences are ENHRY and SYGVKD. Losses at the gene ends were 0 bases for V and 4 bases for J; bases not matched to a gene: 8. With a J-beta primer mix and a sample-barcoded 5' primer, a second PCR ran about 6 to 11 cycles. TCRdb used MiXCR to reprocess the 5' RACE reads, holding one entry per CDR3 protein. The sample shows 710,000 or so distinct CDR3 sequences, roughly 32% of them seen only once. Study-wide findings and caveats: Diversity estimates drawn from one million T cells were deemed underestimates.

Every sample yielded at least 6 million isolated PBMCs. The V and J genes are TRBV10-3 and TRBJ2-1; 8 nucleotides agree with TRBD2. The TCR comes from a woman aged 80 or over in good health. Input material: blood. CDR3 residues: CAISESGGGGGYNEQFF. The CDR3 DNA sequence: TGTGCCATCAGTGAGTCCGGGGGGGGCGGGGGTTACAATGAGCAGTTCTTC.